This TCR beta chain is drawn from a study of control samples from healthy donors and cancer patients. V shed 5 bases, J shed 8 bases, and the junction held 10 bases outside the gene matches. The CDR3 has 14 amino acids. Germline CDR1 is SGHAT and CDR2 is FQNNGV. Some clones are missing from TCRdb's copy, which holds only in-frame ones; the method was immunoSEQ multiplex PCR. The data contain 160,000 or so clones, roughly 94% of them singletons. The TCR was taken from a woman aged 40 to 50 in good health. Material for sequencing was blood. The V call is TRBV11-2, the J call TRBJ1-2; 8 bases map to TRBD1. CDR3 sequence: CASSPRDRLEGYTF. The CDR3, as DNA: TGTGCCAGCAGCCCCCGGGACAGGTTGGAGGGCTACACCTTC.